Included here is one T cell receptor (beta chain) sequence, with context. The target antigen is unknown. The germline V gene encodes CDR1 SGHNT and CDR2 YYREEE (reference sequence). The V gene end was trimmed by 2 bases and the J gene end by 4 bases; junction bases not matched to a gene: 10. The CDR3 consists of 18 residues. At the time of sampling, donors were nominally healthy, though unrecorded immune exposures were likely. The data belong to a study of cytomegalovirus exposure and HLA in healthy donors. Regarding the study as a whole: Reportedly, cytomegalovirus status was diagnosed with high sensitivity and specificity.

The PCR employed 60 Vbeta primers together with 13 Jbeta primers. The assay was immunoSEQ multiplex PCR, and TCRdb's table has in-frame clones only and misses some. The sample holds around 140,000 clones, 70% to 80% seen once. This sequence was found in a woman aged 18-35 years in good health and CMV-seropositive. Sample: PBMCs. The J gene is TRBJ2-5, the V gene TRBV5-4; 14 bases line up with TRBD2. The DNA of the CDR3 is TGTGCCAGCAGCTTCCCCGGGACTAGCGGGGGAGTATTAGAGACCCAGTACTTC. Translating it yields CASSFPGTSGGVLETQYF.